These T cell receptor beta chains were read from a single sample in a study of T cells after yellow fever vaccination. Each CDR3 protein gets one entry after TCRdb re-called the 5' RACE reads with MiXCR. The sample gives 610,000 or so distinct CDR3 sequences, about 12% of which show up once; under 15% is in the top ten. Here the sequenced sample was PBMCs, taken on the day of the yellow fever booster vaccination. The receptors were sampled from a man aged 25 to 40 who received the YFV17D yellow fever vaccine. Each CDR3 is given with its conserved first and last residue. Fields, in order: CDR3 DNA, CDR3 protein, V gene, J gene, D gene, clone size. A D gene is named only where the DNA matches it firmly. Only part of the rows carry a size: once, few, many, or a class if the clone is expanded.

TGTGCCACCAGCAGAGAGCCAGGGTACGAGCAGTACTTC	CATSREPGYEQYF	TRBV15	TRBJ2-7	-	-
TGCGCCAGCAGCTCCGGTAGTAGCCAAGAGACCCAGTACTTC	CASSSGSSQETQYF	TRBV5-1	TRBJ2-5	-	-
TGCAGCGTTACAGGGGCCATCTCTGGAAACACCATATATTTT	CSVTGAISGNTIYF	TRBV29-1	TRBJ1-3	TRBD1	-
TGTGCCAGTACCCTCGGGAGCGGGAGCTCGAAGAACACCGGGGAGCTGTTTTTT	CASTLGSGSSKNTGELFF	TRBV19	TRBJ2-2	TRBD2	few
TGTGCCAGCAGAGAAGGGACAGGGGTGTTGGCCCTCCACTTT	CASREGTGVLALHF	TRBV6-1	TRBJ1-6	TRBD1	-
TGTGCCAGCAGCACTAACCCAGGGACTAGCGGGTACAATGAGCAGTTCTTC	CASSTNPGTSGYNEQFF	TRBV7-2	TRBJ2-1	TRBD2	few
TGCGCCAGCAGCTTGTTCGGGGTTGAAGCTTTCTTT	CASSLFGVEAFF	TRBV5-1	TRBJ1-1	-	-
TGTGCCAGTAGTATAGGCGCGGATATCATTCAGTACTTC	CASSIGADIIQYF	TRBV19	TRBJ2-4	-	-
TGTGCCAGCACTGACCCGGGACACCAAGAGACCCAGTACTTC	CASTDPGHQETQYF	TRBV2	TRBJ2-5	-	few
TGCGCCAGCAGCTTGTCTTTTCTGTACGAGCAGTACTTC	CASSLSFLYEQYF	TRBV5-1	TRBJ2-7	-	few
TGCAGTGCTGAGAGTGGGTGGCGGGGGCCCACCGGGGAGCTGTTTTTT	CSAESGWRGPTGELFF	TRBV20-1	TRBJ2-2	-	-
TGTGCCAGCTCACCACTCAATCGGGAGACTCAGGGAGGTTTTGGTGAAGCTTTCTTT	CASSPLNRETQGGFGEAFF	TRBV18	TRBJ1-1	-	few
TGTGCCAGCAGCCAATCGGACAGGGGATGGTTGGAGTACTTC	CASSQSDRGWLEYF	TRBV6-1	TRBJ2-7	TRBD1	few
TGCGCCAGCAGCCCCTGGACAGGTTCGTTAGATCGTCGGGAGCAGTACTTC	CASSPWTGSLDRREQYF	TRBV5-1	TRBJ2-7	TRBD1	-
TGTGCCTGGAGTGCCCATCCAGGGGTAGAAGCTTTCTTT	CAWSAHPGVEAFF	TRBV30	TRBJ1-1	-	many
TGCAGTGCTAGGTACAGCGGCCGCTACGAGCAGTACTTC	CSARYSGRYEQYF	TRBV20-1	TRBJ2-7	-	few
TGTGCCAGCAGCCGTTCAGGCCCCGATGAGCAGTTCTTC	CASSRSGPDEQFF	TRBV7-9	TRBJ2-1	-	few
TGTGCCAGCAGTTTTTTAAGGTGGGCTGAAGCTTTCTTT	CASSFLRWAEAFF	TRBV28	TRBJ1-1	-	-
TGTGCCAGCAGCGAGACAGATCCAGTCGATACGCAGTATTTT	CASSETDPVDTQYF	TRBV9	TRBJ2-3	-	few
TGTGCCAGCAGCGAGACTAGCGGGAGTCGCGAGCAGTACTTC	CASSETSGSREQYF	TRBV5-6	TRBJ2-7	TRBD2	once
TGCAGTGCCCGTGGGATGAGGCTAGCGGGCACAGATACGCAGTATTTT	CSARGMRLAGTDTQYF	TRBV20-1	TRBJ2-3	TRBD2	few
TGCGCCAGCAGTGAGGTGGGGGAGCAGTACTTC	CASSEVGEQYF	TRBV10-2	TRBJ2-7	-	few
TGCAGTGCTAGAGATCCGTACAGGGGGCATGTGGAGACCCAGTACTTC	CSARDPYRGHVETQYF	TRBV20-1	TRBJ2-5	TRBD1	-
TGCGCCAGCAGCCAAGGGCAGGGAATCGATTCACCCCTCCACTTT	CASSQGQGIDSPLHF	TRBV4-3	TRBJ1-6	-	-
TGCGCCAGCAGACCCGGACAGGCTATCTACGAGCAGTACTTC	CASRPGQAIYEQYF	TRBV5-1	TRBJ2-7	TRBD1	few
TGTGCCAGCAGTCGGACAGGGATATCAGATACGCAGTATTTT	CASSRTGISDTQYF	TRBV27	TRBJ2-3	TRBD1	many
TGCGCCAGCAGCTTGCTAGCGGGAGTTTCGATGTACGAGCAGTACTTC	CASSLLAGVSMYEQYF	TRBV5-1	TRBJ2-7	TRBD2	many
TGTGCCAGCAGTCAAGGACTACTCTCCGGGGAGCTGTTTTTT	CASSQGLLSGELFF	TRBV27	TRBJ2-2	-	many
TGCAGCGTTGTGGTACAGACAAACACCGGGGAGCTGTTTTTT	CSVVVQTNTGELFF	TRBV29-1	TRBJ2-2	-	-
TGCGCCAGCAGCCCTACCGGGGGGGACTACTCCTACGAGCAGTACTTC	CASSPTGGDYSYEQYF	TRBV4-1	TRBJ2-7	TRBD2	few
TGTGCCAGCAGCGTAGCCGGGTTGGGACAGCCCCAGCATTTT	CASSVAGLGQPQHF	TRBV9	TRBJ1-5	-	-
TGTGCCAGCAGCCCCCGGGGGCCCCTGGGCTACACCTTC	CASSPRGPLGYTF	TRBV28	TRBJ1-2	-	-
TGTGCCAGCAAGGGAGGGGGGTTCTACGAGCAGTACTTC	CASKGGGFYEQYF	TRBV28	TRBJ2-7	-	-
TGTGCCAGCAGCCGAGGGGGGGGGATGGACTATCAGCCCCAGCATTTT	CASSRGGGMDYQPQHF	TRBV27	TRBJ1-5	-	many
TGTGCCAGCACCGCTTTAGCCGGGAGCGGCGAGCAGTACTTC	CASTALAGSGEQYF	TRBV7-9	TRBJ2-7	-	-
TGTGCCAGCAGTAGAGGACTAGCGGGGACCGGGGAGCTGTTTTTT	CASSRGLAGTGELFF	TRBV6-1	TRBJ2-2	TRBD2	-
TGTGCCAGCAGCCAGGGTTCCCACGAGCAGTACTTC	CASSQGSHEQYF	TRBV3-1	TRBJ2-7	-	few
TGCAGTGCTGGCCCGCCGGGACAGATTCGCCCAGATACGCAGTATTTT	CSAGPPGQIRPDTQYF	TRBV20-1	TRBJ2-3	TRBD1	few
TGTGCCAGCAGCACCACCGGGAGGTACACTGAAGCTTTCTTT	CASSTTGRYTEAFF	TRBV7-9	TRBJ1-1	-	-
TGTGCCAGCTCACCGGCTGCGGGGAGCCCAACAGATACGCAGTATTTT	CASSPAAGSPTDTQYF	TRBV18	TRBJ2-3	-	few
TGTGCCAGCAGCTCCGCGTTGGGGCCGAAGGTCGTGGGCGGCTACACCTTC	CASSSALGPKVVGGYTF	TRBV7-6	TRBJ1-2	-	-
TGTGCCAGCAAATCGACCGGGACAGGGAGGGCCTACGAGCAGTACTTC	CASKSTGTGRAYEQYF	TRBV27	TRBJ2-7	TRBD1	-
TGTGCCAGCAGTTTAGCTACAGGGCACAATGAGCAGTTCTTC	CASSLATGHNEQFF	TRBV12-3/TRBV12-4	TRBJ2-1	-	few
TGTGCCAGCACTTGGGGCTTAAACTACGAGCAGTACTTC	CASTWGLNYEQYF	TRBV12-3/TRBV12-4	TRBJ2-7	-	many
TGCGCCAGCGCATCGGGCGGGATTTCCTACGAGCAGTACTTC	CASASGGISYEQYF	TRBV5-1	TRBJ2-7	-	many
TGTGCCAGCAGCTTGTCCCAGAACACAGATACGCAGTATTTT	CASSLSQNTDTQYF	TRBV7-8	TRBJ2-3	-	-
TGTGCCAGCAGTGAAGCGCTTGGGACAAGGACCCAGTACTTC	CASSEALGTRTQYF	TRBV2	TRBJ2-5	-	-
TGTGCCAGCAGTTACCTAAGAGGGGAGCAGTTCTTC	CASSYLRGEQFF	TRBV6-5	TRBJ2-1	-	few
TGTGCCAGCAGCCAAGCCGACCTAGGGACCGGGGAGCTGTTTTTT	CASSQADLGTGELFF	TRBV3-1	TRBJ2-2	-	few
TGTGCCAGCTCACCACCGTTGGGACAGGGGGATGAGACCCAGTACTTC	CASSPPLGQGDETQYF	TRBV18	TRBJ2-5	TRBD1	-
TGTGCCATCAGTACCGGGACAGGGGTTGAGCAGTACTTC	CAISTGTGVEQYF	TRBV10-3	TRBJ2-7	TRBD1	few
TGTGCCAGTAGTATGGGGGCCCCCCGCCTGGGGGACAGGGAAGAAAGTCGAGGGCAGTTCTTC	CASSMGAPRLGDREESRGQFF	TRBV19	TRBJ2-1	TRBD1	-
TGCAGCGTTGTTAGGACAGGGAGCTACGAGCAGTACTTC	CSVVRTGSYEQYF	TRBV29-1	TRBJ2-7	TRBD1	-
TGCGCCAGCAGCCTAGGATCGCGGCAGCCCCAGCATTTT	CASSLGSRQPQHF	TRBV5-1	TRBJ1-5	-	-
TGCAGCGTTGAAGGAAACTACGAGCAGTACTTC	CSVEGNYEQYF	TRBV29-1	TRBJ2-7	-	few
TGTGCCAGCAGCTTAAATTTAAACCCCGGGCAGTTCTTC	CASSLNLNPGQFF	TRBV13	TRBJ2-1	-	few
TGCAGTGCTGGGGCTCTGGGCGGGAGTAAGTACAATGAGCAGTTCTTC	CSAGALGGSKYNEQFF	TRBV20-1	TRBJ2-1	TRBD2	few
TGTGCCAGCAAGAGGGGGCCCCCGAACACTGAAGCTTTCTTT	CASKRGPPNTEAFF	TRBV2	TRBJ1-1	TRBD1	-
TGCAGCGTAAGACAGGGGATCTACGAGCAGTACTTC	CSVRQGIYEQYF	TRBV29-1	TRBJ2-7	TRBD1	-
TGCGCCAGCAGCTTGGAAGTGGATCAGCCCCAGCATTTT	CASSLEVDQPQHF	TRBV5-1	TRBJ1-5	-	many